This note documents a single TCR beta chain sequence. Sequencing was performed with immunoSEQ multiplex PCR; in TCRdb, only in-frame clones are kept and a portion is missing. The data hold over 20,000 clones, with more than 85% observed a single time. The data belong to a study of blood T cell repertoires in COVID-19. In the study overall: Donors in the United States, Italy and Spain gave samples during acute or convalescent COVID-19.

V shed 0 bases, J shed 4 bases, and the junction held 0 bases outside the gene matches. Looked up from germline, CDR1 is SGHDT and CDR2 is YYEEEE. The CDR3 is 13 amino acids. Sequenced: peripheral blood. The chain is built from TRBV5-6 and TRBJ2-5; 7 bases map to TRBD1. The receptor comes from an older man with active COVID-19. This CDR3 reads CASSLDRGETQYF. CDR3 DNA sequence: TGTGCCAGCAGCTTGGACAGGGGAGAGACCCAGTACTTC.